The 32 T cell receptor beta chains presented below share a single source sample, sequenced in a study of cytomegalovirus exposure and HLA in healthy donors. The PCR ran on 60 Vbeta and 13 Jbeta primers. This table comes from immunoSEQ multiplex PCR, and its TCRdb copy is limited to in-frame clones, with some not included. This sample has about 130,000 clones, with around four fifths found just once. The sample comprised PBMCs. The receptors were gathered from a man aged 18 to 29 in good health and CMV-seropositive.

This clone has more than one count but fewer than ten. This rearrangement joins TRBV28 to TRBJ1-2; D is perhaps TRBD1 (5 bases). Trimming took 5 bases from V and 5 from J, leaving 12 bases between them. The CDR3 runs 13 residues. Germline V gives CDR1 MDHEN, CDR2 SYDVKM. CDR3 sequence: CASSAGPPYGYTF. DNA of the CDR3: TGTGCCAGCAGTGCAGGGCCACCTTATGGCTACACCTTC.

The J gene is TRBJ2-7, the V gene TRBV4-1, with TRBD2 matching over 8 bases. The CDR3 runs to 18 residues. Germline CDR1 MGHRA, CDR2 YSYEKL. The V gene end was trimmed by 0 bases and the J gene end by 2 bases; junction bases not matched to a gene: 12. The CDR3 DNA is TGCGCCAGCAGCCAAGATGCCCCCCTAGCGGGCGCCACCTACGAGCAGTACTTC. Its protein product is CASSQDAPLAGATYEQYF.

J is TRBJ2-5 and V is TRBV7-9; 7 positions match TRBD1. Trimming took 5 bases from V and 1 from J; bases not matched to a gene: 4. This CDR3 contains 14 residues. In germline, CDR1 is SEHNR, CDR2 FQNEAQ (reference sequence). CDR3 protein: CASSPGQVQETQYF. The CDR3 DNA reads TGTGCCAGCAGCCCCGGACAGGTCCAAGAGACCCAGTACTTC.

This clone came up once. V and J are TRBV6-5 and TRBJ2-7; D gene unclear. Germline CDR1 MNHEY, CDR2 SVGAGI. The CDR3 runs 14 residues. V gave up 3 bases and J gave up 2 bases, with 11 bases separating them. The CDR3 DNA is TGTGCCAGCAGTTATAGCCCGAGTACCTACGAGCAGTACTTC. It codes for CASSYSPSTYEQYF.

This chain links TRBV2 with TRBJ2-5; TRBD1 matches 9 bases. The J call may be in error: the DNA end matches TRBJ2-7 better. CDR1 and CDR2 (germline): SNHLY, FYNNEI. The CDR3 length is 13 residues. The CDR3 reads CAMKTGGFDEQYF. The CDR3 region has the DNA TGTGCCATGAAGACAGGGGGGTTCGACGAGCAGTACTTC.

The V call is TRBV9, the J call TRBJ2-7; D gene ambiguous. Germline V lookup: CDR1 SGDLS, CDR2 YYNGEE. CDR3 length: 15 amino acids. Between the trimmed V and J ends, which lost 1 base and 7 bases, there was a span of 18 bases. The CDR3: CASSVSGGSLGEQYF. In nucleotides, the CDR3 is TGTGCCAGCAGCGTAAGTGGTGGCAGCCTCGGGGAGCAGTACTTC.

This rearrangement joins TRBV2 to TRBJ2-1; TRBD2 is a possible D gene (6 bases). Trimming stripped 7 bases from V and 5 bases from J, with 15 bases between. The CDR3 covers 14 residues. Germline values: CDR1 SNHLY, CDR2 FYNNEI. This chain's CDR3 is CASIPLTSDNEQFF. The CDR3 DNA is TGTGCCAGCATCCCCTTGACTAGTGACAATGAGCAGTTCTTC.

The chain is built from TRBV11-2 and TRBJ1-1; tentative D call: TRBD1 (5 bases). Germline V gene sequence: CDR1 SGHAT, CDR2 FQNNGV. Trimming took off 7 bases at V and 4 bases at J, with 10 bases between the two ends. CDR3 size: 12 residues. In DNA form, the CDR3 reads TGTGCCAGCACTCCCCAGGGCACTGAAGCTTTCTTT. As protein: CASTPQGTEAFF.

The rearrangement joins TRBV2 to TRBJ2-5, with 14 bases matching TRBD2. The V gene end was trimmed by 1 base and the J gene end by 3 bases; junction bases not matched to a gene: 7. The CDR3 runs to 18 residues. From germline, CDR1 is SNHLY and CDR2 FYNNEI. CDR3 sequence: CASSEGTSGGLPEETQYF. CDR3 nucleotides: TGTGCCAGCAGTGAAGGGACTAGCGGGGGGCTACCTGAAGAGACCCAGTACTTC.

The chain has TRBV5-6 and TRBJ2-5; the D is unclear. CDR1 is SGHDT, CDR2 YYEEEE, per germline. The CDR3 totals 17 residues. V lost 2 bases and J 2 bases, leaving 19 bases between the germline ends. The CDR3 DNA is TGTGCCAGCAGCTTATTTGGCCAGCGAACCGATCAAGAGACCCAGTACTTC. Translation: CASSLFGQRTDQETQYF.

The chain couples TRBV10-3 to TRBJ1-2; 9 bases align to TRBD1. V trimming: 6 bases; J trimming: 8 bases; junction bases outside the gene matches: 4. There are 12 residues in the CDR3. Germline V lookup: CDR1 ENHRY, CDR2 SYGVKD. The CDR3 region is CAIRRDREGYTF. CDR3 coding DNA: TGTGCCATCAGGAGGGACAGGGAAGGCTACACCTTC.

The chain couples TRBV10-3 to TRBJ2-3; TRBD2 matches at 12 bases. The CDR3 sequence is 16 residues long. Germline trimming cut 3 bases from V and 4 bases from J; bases unmatched to any gene: 5. Germline V gene data show CDR1 as ENHRY and CDR2 as SYGVKD. The CDR3 nucleotides are TGTGCCATCAGTGATGGCCTAGCGGGGGGGTCAGATACGCAGTATTTT. It specifies CAISDGLAGGSDTQYF.

CDR3 amino acids: CASSQPTGEDSPLHF. CDR3 in DNA: TGCGCCAGCAGCCAACCGACCGGGGAGGATTCACCCCTCCACTTT. The genes are TRBV4-1 and TRBJ1-6; D is unresolved. In germline, CDR1 is MGHRA, CDR2 YSYEKL. The CDR3 length is 15 residues. The V end was cut by 2 bases, the J end by 8 bases, with 13 bases between.

This clone has only one observation. The V gene is TRBV4-2, the J gene TRBJ2-7; the match to TRBD1 covers 8 bases. The CDR3 consists of 18 residues. V lost 0 bases, J lost 3 bases, and 13 bases stayed unmatched. Germline V gene sequence: CDR1 LGHNA, CDR2 YNFKEQ. For the CDR3, the DNA is TGTGCCAGCAGCCAAGATTCTCTTCGGACAGGGATGGGCTACGAGCAGTACTTC. It encodes CASSQDSLRTGMGYEQYF.

This rearrangement joins TRBV4-1 to TRBJ2-2, with TRBD2 as a possible D gene (6 bases). The CDR3 is 18 residues long. The germline V gene encodes CDR1 MGHRA and CDR2 YSYEKL. V dropped 2 bases and J dropped 3 bases, with 19 bases sitting between them. The CDR3 region is CASSQSVTQRAYTGELFF. CDR3 nucleotides: TGCGCCAGCAGCCAAAGCGTAACCCAGCGGGCCTACACCGGGGAGCTGTTTTTT.

V and J are TRBV28 and TRBJ2-3; TRBD2 matches at 11 bases. The V gene end was trimmed by 3 bases and the J gene end by 0 bases; junction bases not matched to a gene: 8. The CDR3 totals 18 residues. Looked up from germline, CDR1 is MDHEN and CDR2 is SYDVKM. The CDR3 spells CASSFSLAGGFSTDTQYF. CDR3 bases: TGTGCCAGCAGTTTCTCCCTAGCGGGGGGCTTTAGCACAGATACGCAGTATTTT.

The J gene is TRBJ1-1, the V gene TRBV30; D call uncertain. The V end was cut by 4 bases, the J end by 4 bases, with 16 bases between. This CDR3 is built from 14 residues. Germline V gives CDR1 GTSNPN, CDR2 SVGIG (reference sequence). CDR3 sequence reads: CAWTTLGPGTEAFF. The CDR3 DNA follows: TGTGCCTGGACAACTCTGGGTCCGGGCACTGAAGCTTTCTTT.

This rearrangement joins TRBV7-8 to TRBJ2-7; possibly TRBD1 for D (6 bases). V lost 1 base and J 1 base, leaving 11 bases between the germline ends. The CDR3 totals 15 residues. The germline gives CDR1 SGHVS, CDR2 FQNEAQ. In DNA form, the CDR3 reads TGTGCCAGCAGCTTAGGCCCGCAGGGGTCCTACGAGCAGTACTTC. This gives the protein CASSLGPQGSYEQYF.

V gene TRBV7-8 combines with J gene TRBJ1-1; TRBD1 is a possible D gene (5 bases). Trimming removed 1 base at V and 4 bases at J, with 7 bases between. CDR1 is SGHVS, CDR2 FQNEAQ, per germline. CDR3 length: 13 amino acids. CDR3 bases: TGTGCCAGCAGCTTAGGACAGCTCACTGAAGCTTTCTTT. Its protein is CASSLGQLTEAFF.

The chain is built from TRBV19 and TRBJ1-2, with a tentative D call TRBD1 (6 bases). The germline CDR1 and CDR2 sequences are LNHDA and SQIVND (reference sequence). The CDR3 is 13 amino acids. V lost 4 bases and J lost 4, with 10 bases in between. CDR3 coding DNA: TGTGCCAGTAGTAAAGGACAGCCCTATGGCTACACCTTC. Translated, it gives CASSKGQPYGYTF.

In this sample, this clone turned up once. This chain links TRBV7-8 with TRBJ2-2, with 14 bases fitting TRBD2. Germline V gene sequence: CDR1 SGHVS, CDR2 FQNEAQ. V shed 2 bases and J 6 bases; nucleotides not matched to a gene: 8. The CDR3 contains 18 residues. CDR3 in amino acids: CASSLRLAGGPGAGELFF. The CDR3, as DNA: TGTGCCAGCAGCTTAAGACTAGCGGGGGGGCCCGGGGCCGGGGAGCTGTTTTTT.

The J gene is TRBJ2-7, the V gene TRBV29-1, with 11 bases lining up with TRBD1. This CDR3 spans 13 amino acids. V lost 6 bases and J lost 5; bases outside the gene matches: 6. Per the germline V gene, CDR1 is SQVTM and CDR2 is ANQGSEA. Here the CDR3 reads CSVGKGQGDEQYF. CDR3 bases: TGCAGCGTGGGGAAGGGACAGGGGGACGAGCAGTACTTC.

V is TRBV18 and J is TRBJ1-3; D is ambiguous. V was pared by 2 bases and J by 2 bases, with 10 bases between. The CDR3 has 15 residues. Looked up from germline, CDR1 is KGHSH and CDR2 is LQKENI. CDR3 nucleotides: TGTGCCAGCTCACCAGTAAGCGGACCTGGAAACACCATATATTTT. It codes for CASSPVSGPGNTIYF.

This chain's CDR3 is CASSLEGYGANVLTF. The CDR3 DNA sequence: TGTGCCAGCAGCTTGGAGGGGTACGGGGCCAACGTCCTGACTTTC. The rearrangement links TRBV5-5 to TRBJ2-6, with TRBD1 as a possible D gene (5 bases). Trimming shortened V by 0 bases and J by 4 bases, and 8 bases separated the two germline ends. Germline assignment: CDR1 SGHKS and CDR2 YYEKEE (reference sequence). The CDR3 loop spans 15 amino acids.

This clone has just one count. This rearrangement joins TRBV4-1 to TRBJ2-5; 10 positions match TRBD2. This CDR3 is built from 19 residues. J gave up 2 bases and V 0 bases, and 12 bases lay outside the gene matches. From germline, CDR1 is MGHRA and CDR2 YSYEKL. CDR3 loop: CASSQDHLGLAGEQETQYF. The CDR3 DNA reads TGCGCCAGCAGCCAAGATCATTTAGGCCTAGCGGGGGAGCAAGAGACCCAGTACTTC.

This chain links TRBV4-1 with TRBJ2-7, with TRBD2 identical over 7 bases. This CDR3 region has 14 residues. Per the germline V gene, CDR1 is MGHRA and CDR2 is YSYEKL. The J segment lost 3 bases and the V segment lost 0 bases, leaving 2 bases of the junction unmatched. CDR3 loop: CASSQEGLGYEQYF. In DNA form, the CDR3 reads TGCGCCAGCAGCCAAGAAGGACTAGGCTACGAGCAGTACTTC.

The sample holds a few counts of this clone. The gene calls are TRBV6-1 and TRBJ1-1; no definite D call. Per germline, CDR1 MNHNS and CDR2 SASEGT. The CDR3 is made up of 13 amino acids. Trimming stripped 7 bases from V and 5 bases from J, with 14 bases between. CDR3 loop: CASNPGTGTEAFF. The CDR3 DNA follows: TGTGCCAGCAACCCGGGAACGGGGACTGAAGCTTTCTTT.

V is TRBV7-2 and J is TRBJ1-2; D unclear. The CDR3 extends over 15 amino acids. Germline lookup yields CDR1 SGHTA and CDR2 FQGNSA. V was trimmed by 5 bases and J by 5 bases, leaving 18 bases between them. The CDR3 nucleotides read TGTGCCAGCAGCGTTGACTCCCTCGCAATTTATGGCTACACCTTC. It yields the protein CASSVDSLAIYGYTF.

This chain connects TRBV5-1 to TRBJ1-6; TRBD1 agrees at 7 bases. V lost 0 bases to trimming and J lost 10 bases; unmatched junction nucleotides: 7. This CDR3 has 15 amino acids. Germline V lookup: CDR1 SGHRS, CDR2 YFSETQ. The CDR3 DNA reads as TGCGCCAGCAGCTTGGGACAGGGCCCGGAGTCACCCCTCCACTTT. This translates into CASSLGQGPESPLHF.

The gene calls are TRBV19 and TRBJ1-3; 7 bases agree with TRBD1. Germline V gives CDR1 LNHDA, CDR2 SQIVND (reference sequence). The V segment lost 4 bases and the J segment 11 bases; nucleotides outside the gene matches: 11. The CDR3 runs to 14 residues. The CDR3 sequence: CASSKSGTEVAIYF. DNA for the CDR3: TGTGCCAGTAGTAAGTCCGGGACAGAGGTCGCCATATATTTT.

The gene calls are TRBV2 and TRBJ1-6, with 9 bases that match TRBD1. V gave up 5 bases and J gave up 7 bases; unmatched junction bases: 6. Looked up from germline, CDR1 is SNHLY and CDR2 is FYNNEI. The CDR3 runs to 15 residues. CDR3 sequence (DNA): TGTGCCAGCAGTACAATGGGACAGGGCAATTCACCCCTCCACTTT. It encodes CASSTMGQGNSPLHF.

V usage is TRBV2 and J usage is TRBJ1-4; possibly TRBD1 for D (6 bases). Germline values: CDR1 SNHLY, CDR2 FYNNEI. Deletions cut 5 bases from V and 6 bases from J, with 19 bases between. The CDR3 covers 16 residues. CDR3 sequence reads: CASSIDPTGYYEKLFF. The CDR3 coding sequence is TGTGCCAGCAGTATAGACCCGACAGGATATTATGAAAAACTGTTTTTT.